This T cell receptor (beta chain) was identified in a study of cytomegalovirus exposure and HLA in healthy donors. The PCR used 60 Vbeta and 13 Jbeta primers. The repertoire was sequenced with immunoSEQ multiplex PCR; TCRdb's copy has only in-frame clones and lacks some. The sample has 110,000 to 150,000 clones; about 79% are singletons. The germline V gene has CDR1 MGHRA and CDR2 YSYEKL. Trimming left V 7 bases short and J 0 bases short, with 19 bases between. The CDR3 has 17 residues. This clone was seen only a few times. This receptor was taken from a man aged 35-49 years in good health and CMV-seropositive. The sequenced sample consisted of PBMCs. The chain is built from TRBV4-1 and TRBJ1-3; possible D gene TRBD1, 6 bases. The CDR3 DNA reads as TGCGCCAGCACCCAGAGTGGACAGCGAGTCTCTGGAAACACCATATATTTT. This encodes CASTQSGQRVSGNTIYF.